This T cell receptor beta chain appears in the sequencing data of a study of T cells after yellow fever vaccination. Findings of the study overall: The booster response re-showed most primary clones: around 95% CD4, roughly 91% CD8.

MiXCR was run by TCRdb on the 5' RACE reads, yielding one entry per CDR3 protein. The repertoire holds around 330,000 distinct CDR3 sequences, around 3.6% seen once, with less than 25% in the top ten. This clonotype showed up many times. Its specificity is unknown. The sequence came from a man younger than 35 who received the YFV17D yellow fever vaccine. The material sequenced was PBMCs, taken on the day of the yellow fever booster vaccination.

CDR3 bases: TGTGCCAGCAGTGGGGACAGCTCCTACGAGCAGTACTTC. It codes for CASSGDSSYEQYF. This chain connects TRBV6-1 to TRBJ2-7; 7 bases fit TRBD1. The CDR3 is 13 amino acids. V lost 4 bases, J lost 0 bases, and 0 bases stayed unmatched. CDR1 and CDR2 (germline): MNHNS, SASEGT.